This TCR beta chain was found in a study of shared clonotypes between healthy human individuals. Measured with immunoSEQ multiplex PCR; TCRdb has only the in-frame clones, and not every one. The sample records 300,000 to 350,000 clones, 73% being singletons. CDR1 MNHEY and CDR2 SVGAGI come from the germline V gene. There are 14 residues in the CDR3. V was cut by 2 bases and J by 7 bases, with 15 bases left in between. About this clone itself: The antigen is not known.

Points from the study as a whole: Large sequencing depth failed to make sorted-subset sequencing complete, rarefaction showed.

This sequence joins TRBV6-5 and TRBJ2-7, with D possibly matching TRBD1 (5 bases). The sequenced sample consisted of memory CD4+ T cells sorted from blood. Subset in this sample: CD45RA-negative fraction. The clonotype originates from a man aged 25-40 years in good health. The CDR3 DNA sequence: TGTGCCAGCAGTTACCTTCGCCAACAGGCAGAGCAGTACTTC. Its protein is CASSYLRQQAEQYF.